What follows are 7 T cell receptor beta chains derived from one specimen sequenced in a study of blood T cells in healthy people across ages. A sample-barcoded 5' primer and a J-beta primer mix were used in a second PCR of about 6 to 11 cycles. Using its own MiXCR run on the 5' RACE reads, TCRdb lists one record per CDR3 protein. The repertoire holds fewer than 2,000,000 distinct CDR3 sequences, with around 35% as singletons. Material for sequencing was blood. These receptors were taken from a woman under 40 in good health.

This clonotype was counted only a few times. The chain links TRBV14 to TRBJ1-6; D uncertain. Germline-derived CDR1 and CDR2 are SGHDN and FVKESK. Deletions cut 3 bases from V and 10 bases from J, with 13 bases between. The CDR3 is 14 amino acids. CDR3 amino acids: CASSHSLRTSPLHF. The CDR3 coding sequence is TGTGCCAGCAGCCACAGTTTAAGAACCTCACCCCTCCACTTT.

This clonotype showed up just a few times. The chain is built from TRBV10-1 and TRBJ2-7; TRBD2 aligns across 7 bases. J was trimmed by 7 bases and V by 2 bases; bases with no gene match: 5. The CDR3 consists of 13 residues. In germline, CDR1 is WNHNN, CDR2 SYGVQD (reference sequence). The CDR3 spells CASSEGFGREQYF. The CDR3 DNA reads TGCGCCAGCAGTGAGGGGTTCGGGAGGGAGCAGTACTTC.

This clonotype was found many times. The genes are TRBV5-5 and TRBJ2-5; 9 positions match TRBD2. This CDR3 contains 16 residues. J lost 2 bases, V lost 7 bases, and 12 bases had no gene match. Germline V gene data show CDR1 as SGHKS and CDR2 as YYEKEE (reference sequence). For the CDR3, the DNA is TGTGCCAGCGGCACGGAAAGCGGGGGGCCGCAAGAGACCCAGTACTTC. It encodes CASGTESGGPQETQYF.

The V gene is TRBV9, the J gene TRBJ2-1; the D call may be TRBD1 or TRBD2 (6 bases each). Per germline, CDR1 SGDLS and CDR2 YYNGEE. The germline V and J ends were trimmed by 3 bases and 5 bases, with 12 bases remaining between them. This CDR3 is 14 amino acids long. The CDR3 DNA follows: TGTGCCAGCAGCGACTCTGGGGGGCACAATGAGCAGTTCTTC. Its translation: CASSDSGGHNEQFF.

As to this clonotype: Just one base apart from a much larger clone, this may be a read error. Likely a read error: the CDR3 ends without its conserved phenylalanine or tryptophan. The V and J genes are TRBV4-1 and TRBJ2-3, with D unresolved. CDR3 length equals 13 residues. Looked up from germline, CDR1 is MGHRA and CDR2 is YSYEKL. Trimming stripped 5 bases from V and 3 bases from J, with 9 bases between. The CDR3 DNA reads TGCGCCAGCAGCACAACAGTGACAGATACGCAGTATTGT. Translated, it gives CASSTTVTDTQYC.

The chain is built from TRBV20-1 and TRBJ2-3; the match to TRBD2 covers 8 bases. The CDR3 is 15 amino acids. Germline lookup yields CDR1 DFQATT and CDR2 SNEGSKA (reference sequence). The junction had 6 bases not matched to a gene; V was cut back by 0 bases and J by 4 bases. This CDR3 is CSARDQAGDADTQYF. The DNA of the CDR3 is TGCAGTGCTAGAGATCAAGCGGGGGACGCAGATACGCAGTATTTT.

The chain joins TRBV7-2 to TRBJ2-3, with unresolved D. The V gene's germline CDR1 is SGHTA and CDR2 FQGNSA. The CDR3 loop spans 15 amino acids. V was clipped by 2 bases and J by 6 bases, with 15 bases between them. CDR3 coding DNA: TGTGCCAGCAGCTTATACGGCCCCCAGGCTGATACGCAGTATTTT. Translated, it gives CASSLYGPQADTQYF.